Listed here are 8 T cell receptor beta chains from one sample, sequenced in a study of shared clonotypes between healthy human individuals. Profiling relied on immunoSEQ multiplex PCR, and the TCRdb table lists in-frame clones only, not all of them. Altogether about 530,000 clones are present, over 60% being singletons, with the ten largest covering roughly an eighth. Sequenced: PBMCs. The receptor set was obtained from a middle-aged woman in good health. Some clones in this sample may be carry-over from other donors' samples.

The chain recombines TRBV28 with TRBJ2-3, with 14 bases that match TRBD2. Germline assignment: CDR1 MDHEN and CDR2 SYDVKM. V was clipped by 5 bases and J by 1 base; unmatched bases: 8. The CDR3 is made up of 18 amino acids. The CDR3 DNA follows: TGTGCCAGCAGTCCCGGGACTAGCGGGAGAGGGGGCACAGATACGCAGTATTTT. As protein: CASSPGTSGRGGTDTQYF.

The chain is built from TRBV19 and TRBJ2-2, with 14 bases fitting TRBD2. CDR1 is LNHDA and CDR2 is SQIVND in the germline V gene (reference sequence). CDR3 length equals 18 residues. The ends lost 4 bases at V and 5 bases at J; junction bases unmatched: 9. Here the CDR3 DNA reads TGTGCCAGTAGTAGGCGACTAGCGGGAGGGACGGAAACCGGGGAGCTGTTTTTT. Protein sequence: CASSRRLAGGTETGELFF.

With respect to this clone: Given a far larger clone just one base away, this is likely a sequencing read error. The chain employs TRBV2 and TRBJ2-3; 12 bases agree with TRBD2. This CDR3 region has 14 residues. CDR1 is SNHLY and CDR2 is FYNNEI in the germline V gene. Losses at the gene ends were 8 bases for V and 0 bases for J; bases not matched to a gene: 0. The CDR3 nucleotides are TGTGCCAGCGGGACTAGCGGGAGCACAGATACGCAGTATTTT. This translates into CASGTSGSTDTQYF.

This clone was picked up one time. The chain uses TRBV7-2 and TRBJ2-2, with 7 bases identical to TRBD2. V gave up 0 bases and J gave up 9 bases; unmatched junction bases: 7. Germline V gives CDR1 SGHTA, CDR2 FQGNSA. The CDR3 extends over 15 amino acids. The CDR3: CASSLAGGTLRELFF. The CDR3 coding sequence is TGTGCCAGCAGCTTAGCGGGAGGGACTCTCCGGGAGCTGTTTTTT.

The rearrangement joins TRBV28 to TRBJ1-3; D might be TRBD1 (6 bases). The CDR3 has 16 amino acids. V was clipped by 4 bases and J by 1 base, with 14 bases between them. Germline assignment: CDR1 MDHEN and CDR2 SYDVKM. This CDR3 is CASSSHRVGSGNTIYF. The CDR3 coding sequence is TGTGCCAGCAGTTCCCACAGGGTTGGGTCTGGAAACACCATATATTTT.

The chain combines TRBV6-1 with TRBJ1-5; 8 positions match TRBD1. This CDR3 region has 15 residues. The J segment lost 5 bases and the V segment lost 2 bases, leaving 5 bases of the junction unmatched. The germline CDR1 and CDR2 sequences are MNHNS and SASEGT. The CDR3 coding sequence is TGTGCCAGCAGTGAACGCGGACAGGGCTATCAGCCCCAGCATTTT. Its translation: CASSERGQGYQPQHF.

This chain connects TRBV7-2 to TRBJ2-7, with TRBD2 identical over 7 bases. After removal of 3 bases from V and 0 bases from J, the junction contained 8 bases not matched to a gene. The CDR3 runs 16 residues. Germline values: CDR1 SGHTA, CDR2 FQGNSA. Written as DNA, the CDR3 is TGTGCCAGCAGCTTCACCAGCGGGATCGGCTCCTACGAGCAGTACTTC. Protein: CASSFTSGIGSYEQYF.

The chain employs TRBV27 and TRBJ2-2, with 8 nucleotides matching TRBD2. CDR1 MNHEY and CDR2 SMNVEV come from the germline V gene (reference sequence). Trimming removed 0 bases from V and 2 bases from J; junction bases left unmatched: 8. The CDR3 extends over 18 amino acids. CDR3 in DNA: TGTGCCAGCAGTTTATCGGAGGGACTAGGACGAAACACCGGGGAGCTGTTTTTT. Protein: CASSLSEGLGRNTGELFF.